The 14 T cell receptor beta chains given below trace back to one sample, sequenced in a study of molecular identifiers for immune sequencing clone quantification. TCRdb independently ran MiXCR on the PCR reads; one entry per CDR3 protein. This table has some 97,000 distinct CDR3 sequences, approximately 25% appearing once. Material: naive CD8+ T cells from blood, with Jurkat cell RNA spiked in. Specified subset: FACS-sorted CD8+CD4-CCR7+CD45RA+ naive T cells. These receptors all stem from a human donor in good health. Some libraries in this study had Jurkat cell RNA spiked in.

This clonotype has a single count. A much larger clone differs from this one at a single base, so this may be a read error. Because it lacks the conserved phenylalanine or tryptophan at the end, this CDR3 is likely a read error. The rearrangement joins TRBV7-9 to TRBJ1-5; D gene unclear. V shed 2 bases and J shed 0 bases, with 5 bases lying between them. The germline CDR1 and CDR2 sequences are SEHNR and FQNEAQ (reference sequence). This CDR3 region has 14 residues. CDR3 coding DNA: TGTGCCAGCAGCTTATCTGCTAGCAATCAGCCCCAGCATTTA. This codes for CASSLSASNQPQHL.

This clonotype came up a few times. One base away lies a much larger clone, so this may be a sequencing read error. This chain's CDR3 is CASSLGLQEPQYF. CDR3 DNA sequence: TGCGCCAGCAGCTTGGGCCTTCAAGAGCCCCAGTACTTC. The rearrangement joins TRBV5-1 to TRBJ2-5; no clear D gene. The length of the CDR3 is 13 residues. CDR1 and CDR2 from the germline V gene are SGHRS and YFSETQ. Together with reference TRBV5-1 and TRBJ2-5, the CDR3 gives the full variable domain: KAGVTQTPRYLIKTRGQQVTLSCSPISGHRSVSWYQQTPGQGLQFLFEYFSETQRNKGNFPGRFSGRQFSNSRSEMNVSTLELGDSALYLCASSLGLQEPQYFGPGTRLLVL.

With respect to this clonotype: A read error may explain this, as a much larger clone is one base away. The chain uses TRBV27 and TRBJ1-6, with D tentatively TRBD1 (5 bases). CDR1 MNHEY and CDR2 SMNVEV come from the germline V gene (reference sequence). CDR3 size: 15 residues. The CDR3 loop is CAGSLKTAYNSPLHF. The CDR3 DNA reads TGTGCCGGCAGTCTAAAGACAGCCTATAATTCACCCCTCCACTTT.

This clonotype was recorded at least ten times. V and J are TRBV6-5 and TRBJ2-7; 15 bases match TRBD2. V lost 5 bases and J lost 4; bases outside the gene matches: 0. The CDR3 runs to 14 residues. CDR1 is MNHEY, CDR2 SVGAGI, per germline. The CDR3 here is CASSGTSGRYEQYF. The CDR3 DNA reads TGTGCCAGCAGTGGGACTAGCGGGAGGTACGAGCAGTACTTC.

There are a few counts of this clonotype. The chain is built from TRBV9 and TRBJ2-6; 7 bases agree with TRBD2. V trimming: 1 base; J trimming: 0 bases; junction bases outside the gene matches: 4. The CDR3 extends over 17 amino acids. The germline CDR1 and CDR2 sequences are SGDLS and YYNGEE. CDR3 amino acids: CASSVFAGASGANVLTF. For the CDR3, the DNA is TGTGCCAGCAGCGTATTTGCGGGAGCCTCTGGGGCCAACGTCCTGACTTTC.

Notes on this clonotype: A clone one base away is much larger, so this may be a read error. The rearrangement links TRBV19 to TRBJ2-1; no clear D. This CDR3 is 14 amino acids long. The V gene's germline CDR1 is LNHDA and CDR2 SQIVND (reference sequence). For the CDR3, the DNA is TGTGCCGGTAGTATCCCGGGCCAGAAAAATGAGCAGTTCTTC. Amino acids: CAGSIPGQKNEQFF.

This clonotype was detected only a few times. Given a much more abundant clone one base away, this may be a read error. V and J are TRBV4-3 and TRBJ2-3; D may be TRBD1 (6 bases). From germline, CDR1 is LGHNA and CDR2 YSLEER. The CDR3 runs to 16 residues. The CDR3 bases are TGCGCCAGCAGCCAAGGAGGGGGATACGGCACAGCTACGCAGTATTTT. This gives the protein CASSQGGGYGTATQYF.

This clonotype was detected many times. This chain joins TRBV28 and TRBJ1-1; D is undetermined. The CDR3 has 12 residues. Germline V gene lookup returns CDR1 MDHEN and CDR2 SYDVKM. The germline V and J ends were trimmed by 5 bases and 1 base, with 5 bases remaining between them. The CDR3, as DNA: TGTGCCAGCAGTACACCGAACACTGAAGCTTTCTTT. Amino acid sequence: CASSTPNTEAFF. Combining the CDR3 with reference TRBV28 and TRBJ1-1 gives the whole variable domain DVKVTQSSRYLVKRTGEKVFLECVQDMDHENMFWYRQDPGLGLRLIYFSYDVKMKEKGDIPEGYSVSREKKERFSLILESASTNQTSMYLCASSTPNTEAFFGQGTRLTVV.

This clonotype was observed at least ten times. V usage is TRBV13 and J usage is TRBJ1-4; TRBD1 matches 9 bases. Germline loops: CDR1 PRHDT, CDR2 FYEKMQ (reference sequence). J gave up 6 bases and V 5 bases, and 7 bases lay outside the gene matches. This CDR3 is 15 amino acids long. The CDR3 loop is CASSPPGQGYEKLFF. The CDR3 DNA reads as TGTGCCAGCAGCCCCCCGGGACAGGGTTATGAAAAACTGTTTTTT.

About this clonotype: A much bigger clone sits one base away, suggesting this may be a read error. The chain employs TRBV6-5 and TRBJ1-1, with a possible D match to TRBD1 (5 bases). Germline values: CDR1 MNHEY, CDR2 SVGAGI. This CDR3 contains 12 residues. The CDR3 region is CAGSYPGKQAFF. The DNA of the CDR3 is TGTGCCGGCAGTTACCCAGGGAAGCAGGCTTTCTTT.

With regard to this clonotype: The junction does not match germline at one end; this may be a read error. The chain has TRBV20-1 and TRBJ1-1; 7 nucleotides line up with TRBD1. From germline, CDR1 is DFQATT and CDR2 SNEGSKA (reference sequence). The CDR3 is 14 residues long. Here the CDR3 reads CSAKYRGTNTAAFF. The CDR3 nucleotides are TGCAGTGCTAAATACAGGGGAACGAACACTGCAGCTTTCTTT.

This clonotype was recorded at least ten times. The chain uses TRBV30 and TRBJ2-7; 9 bases align to TRBD1. V shed 2 bases, J shed 2 bases, and the junction held 7 bases outside the gene matches. Germline assignment: CDR1 GTSNPN and CDR2 SVGIG (reference sequence). The CDR3 spans 15 residues. CDR3 sequence reads: CAWSPAGTGPYEQYF. Here the CDR3 DNA reads TGTGCCTGGAGTCCTGCCGGGACAGGGCCCTACGAGCAGTACTTC.

This clonotype came up a few times. This chain joins TRBV27 and TRBJ2-2; D is undetermined. The CDR3 contains 17 residues. Germline CDR1 MNHEY, CDR2 SMNVEV (reference sequence). V was pared by 10 bases and J by 2 bases, with 23 bases between. CDR3 residues: CATQSWAQLINTGELFF. The CDR3 DNA follows: TGTGCCACCCAAAGCTGGGCCCAACTCATCAACACCGGGGAGCTGTTTTTT.

This clonotype occurred once. The V call is TRBV7-9, the J call TRBJ1-4; 8 bases map to TRBD1. The CDR3 covers 16 residues. Trimming cost V 4 bases and J 6 bases; bases outside gene matches: 10. Per germline, CDR1 SEHNR and CDR2 FQNEAQ (reference sequence). DNA for the CDR3: TGTGCCAGCAGCTCATTCGTAGGGGACAGGCATGAAAAACTGTTTTTT. It specifies CASSSFVGDRHEKLFF.